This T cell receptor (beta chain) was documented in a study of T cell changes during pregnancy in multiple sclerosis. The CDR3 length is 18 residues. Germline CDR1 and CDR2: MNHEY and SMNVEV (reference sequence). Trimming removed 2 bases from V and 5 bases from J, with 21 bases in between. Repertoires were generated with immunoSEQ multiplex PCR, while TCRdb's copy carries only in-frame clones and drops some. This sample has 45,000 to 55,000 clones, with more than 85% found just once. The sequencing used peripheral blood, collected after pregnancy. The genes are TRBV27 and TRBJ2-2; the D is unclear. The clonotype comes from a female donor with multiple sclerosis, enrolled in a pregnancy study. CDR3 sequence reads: CASSLSPAALGTTGELFF. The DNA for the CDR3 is TGTGCCAGCAGTTTAAGCCCGGCAGCGCTTGGTACGACCGGGGAGCTGTTTTTT.